This T cell receptor beta chain derives from a study of regulatory dendritic cells for organ transplantation. Data came from immunoSEQ multiplex PCR; TCRdb stores just in-frame clones and leaves some out. This sample has fewer than 50,000 clones, with over 80% found just once. This CDR3 is 13 amino acids long. From germline, CDR1 is MGHRA and CDR2 YSYEKL. V was cut by 1 base and J by 6 bases, with 9 bases left in between. Naive CD45RA+ and memory CD45RO+ CD4+ or CD8+ T cells were FACS-sorted. The chain combines TRBV4-1 with TRBJ2-5; unclear D gene. This clonotype was obtained from a human donor in good health. The sample taken for sequencing was naive CD8+ T cells from blood. Subset of the sample: CD45RA+ naive T cells. Written as DNA, the CDR3 is TGCGCCAGCAGCCAAGGGGCGTGGAAGACCCAGTACTTC. Translation: CASSQGAWKTQYF.